This T cell receptor (beta chain) was recorded in a study of OX40 agonist ivuxolimab in advanced cancers. Turning to the study itself: Aged about 23 to 80 with a mean of approximately 57 years, they were about 80% male.

This CDR3 comprises 16 residues. Germline V gives CDR1 MNHEY, CDR2 SMNVEV (reference sequence). Trimming took 5 bases from V and 3 from J, leaving 16 bases between them. Measured with immunoSEQ multiplex PCR; TCRdb has only the in-frame clones, and not every one. Altogether 25,000 to 30,000 clones are present, 75% to 90% being singletons, with the ten largest covering about 30%. This TCR derives from an adult with an advanced solid tumor such as melanoma, head and neck, liver or kidney cancer. The V call is TRBV27, the J call TRBJ2-2, with D perhaps being TRBD1 or TRBD2 (6 bases each). This specimen was CD4+ or CD8+ T cells sorted from blood, taken in a trial of the OX40 agonist ivuxolimab. CDR3 DNA sequence: TGTGCCAGCAGTCAATCCCCCGGGGGCGACACCGGGGAGCTGTTTTTT. Protein sequence: CASSQSPGGDTGELFF.